The rows below give T cell receptor beta chains drawn from one sample of a study of identical twins. One entry per CDR3 protein, called by TCRdb with MiXCR from the 5' RACE reads. This sample has 300,000 to 400,000 distinct CDR3 sequences, with more than 9% found just once. The same sample was also studied in work on yellow fever vaccine responses in identical twins.

Material: CD8+ T cells sorted from blood. These receptors all come from a woman aged 18 to 35 in good health. Both conserved end residues are part of each CDR3. D genes are given only for firm matches. Only some rows state a clone size, as once, few, many or a class for expanded clones.

j_call: TRBJ2-1
clone_size: .
v_call: TRBV4-1
d_call: TRBD1
cdr3_nt: TGCGCCAGCAGCGTCCGGGACAGGGGGCTCGATGAGCAGTTCTTC
cdr3_aa: CASSVRDRGLDEQFF

j_call: TRBJ2-2
clone_size: few
v_call: TRBV25-1
d_call: TRBD1
cdr3_nt: TGTGCCAGCAGTGAACACGACAGGGACACCGGGGAGCTGTTTTTT
cdr3_aa: CASSEHDRDTGELFF

j_call: TRBJ1-1
clone_size: many
v_call: TRBV15
d_call: .
cdr3_nt: TGTGCCACCAGCAGTCCTTCGGCGATTACTATGAACACTGAAGCTTTCTTT
cdr3_aa: CATSSPSAITMNTEAFF

j_call: TRBJ2-2
clone_size: many
v_call: TRBV15
d_call: .
cdr3_nt: TGTGCCACCAGCCAGCGAGGCATCGCCGGGGAGCTGTTTTTT
cdr3_aa: CATSQRGIAGELFF

j_call: TRBJ1-1
clone_size: .
v_call: TRBV7-9
d_call: TRBD1
cdr3_nt: TGTGCCAGCAGCGTTCAGGGGGGATTAGGAAACACTGAAGCTTTCTTT
cdr3_aa: CASSVQGGLGNTEAFF

j_call: TRBJ2-1
clone_size: few
v_call: TRBV5-6
d_call: TRBD2
cdr3_nt: TGTGCCAGCACCCATCCAGCGGGAGGGCTCAATGAGCAGTTCTTC
cdr3_aa: CASTHPAGGLNEQFF

j_call: TRBJ2-1
clone_size: few
v_call: TRBV6-1
d_call: TRBD1
cdr3_nt: TGTGCCAGCGGACAGGGGTCTTACAATGAGCAGTTCTTC
cdr3_aa: CASGQGSYNEQFF

j_call: TRBJ2-1
clone_size: .
v_call: TRBV6-4
d_call: TRBD1
cdr3_nt: TGTGCCAGCAGTGCGGACAGGGGCGGGAATGAGCAGTTCTTC
cdr3_aa: CASSADRGGNEQFF

j_call: TRBJ2-3
clone_size: few
v_call: TRBV5-1
d_call: TRBD2
cdr3_nt: TGCGCCAGCAACTGGGGGACTAGCGGAGGCGATACGCAGTATTTT
cdr3_aa: CASNWGTSGGDTQYF

j_call: TRBJ2-2
clone_size: .
v_call: TRBV7-9
d_call: .
cdr3_nt: TGTGCCAGCAGCTTAGGGCCCGGTCTGTTTTTT
cdr3_aa: CASSLGPGLFF

j_call: TRBJ2-3
clone_size: .
v_call: TRBV7-6
d_call: .
cdr3_nt: TGTGCCAGCAGCCCTACACCTCGCGGTAGCACAGATACGCAGTATTTT
cdr3_aa: CASSPTPRGSTDTQYF

j_call: TRBJ2-3
clone_size: many
v_call: TRBV12-3/TRBV12-4
d_call: .
cdr3_nt: TGTGCCAGCAGTTTGCTTGTAGGCACAGATACGCAGTATTTT
cdr3_aa: CASSLLVGTDTQYF

j_call: TRBJ2-1
clone_size: .
v_call: TRBV5-4
d_call: TRBD2
cdr3_nt: TGTGCCAGCAGATGGGGAGGGGCCTCCTACAATGAGCAGTTCTTC
cdr3_aa: CASRWGGASYNEQFF

j_call: TRBJ1-2
clone_size: few
v_call: TRBV14
d_call: TRBD1
cdr3_nt: TGTGCCAGCAGCCAAGAACAGGGGAGCTATGGCTACACCTTC
cdr3_aa: CASSQEQGSYGYTF

j_call: TRBJ2-3
clone_size: few
v_call: TRBV6-2/TRBV6-3
d_call: TRBD2
cdr3_nt: TGTGCCAGCAGTTACCCGAGTTCAGGGAGGGGTGCAGATACGCAGTATTTT
cdr3_aa: CASSYPSSGRGADTQYF

j_call: TRBJ2-3
clone_size: few
v_call: TRBV27
d_call: .
cdr3_nt: TGTGCCAGCAGTTTCCTTGGGGGGAGCACAGATACGCAGTATTTT
cdr3_aa: CASSFLGGSTDTQYF

j_call: TRBJ2-7
clone_size: many
v_call: TRBV12-3/TRBV12-4
d_call: .
cdr3_nt: TGTGCCAGCAGTTGGCACTCCTACGAGCAGTACTTC
cdr3_aa: CASSWHSYEQYF

j_call: TRBJ2-3
clone_size: many
v_call: TRBV12-3/TRBV12-4
d_call: .
cdr3_nt: TGTGCCAGCAGTTTTTCAGATACGCAGTATTTT
cdr3_aa: CASSFSDTQYF

j_call: TRBJ1-6
clone_size: few
v_call: TRBV9
d_call: .
cdr3_nt: TGTGCCAGCAGCGCCTGGCTTAATTCACCCCTCCACTTT
cdr3_aa: CASSAWLNSPLHF

j_call: TRBJ2-3
clone_size: .
v_call: TRBV7-8
d_call: .
cdr3_nt: TGTGCCAGCAGCTCCCGGGGCAGGGACACAGATACGCAGTATTTT
cdr3_aa: CASSSRGRDTDTQYF